One sample yielded the 27 T cell receptor beta chains listed below, sequenced in a study of blood T cells in healthy people across ages. Alongside a J-beta primer mix, a sample-barcoded 5' primer served in a second PCR lasting about 7 to 11 cycles. TCRdb independently ran MiXCR on the 5' RACE reads; one entry per CDR3 protein. The table lists 250,000 to 300,000 distinct CDR3 sequences, roughly a quarter of them singletons. The specimen was blood. The receptors derive from a woman between 65 and 79 years old in good health.

The chain recombines TRBV24-1 with TRBJ2-5, with D maybe TRBD2 (7 bases). V was clipped by 2 bases and J by 4 bases, with 19 bases between them. Germline V gives CDR1 KGHDR, CDR2 SFDVKD. This CDR3 region has 17 residues. The CDR3 DNA sequence: TGTGCCACCAGTGATTCGTACGGGGGGCTACTTCGAGAGACCCAGTACTTC. This gives the protein CATSDSYGGLLRETQYF.

This clonotype has a handful of counts. This chain joins TRBV29-1 and TRBJ2-7, with D perhaps being TRBD1 or TRBD2 (5 bases each). The J call could be wrong; TRBJ2-5 is a better fit for the DNA end. This CDR3 region has 14 residues. Germline CDR1 and CDR2: SQVTM and ANQGSEA. The CDR3 region has the DNA TGCAGCGTTGTGGGGACGAACACCCAAGAGACCCAGTACTTC. This codes for CSVVGTNTQETQYF.

The chain links TRBV6-5 to TRBJ1-6; no reliable D call. CDR3 length: 15 residues. CDR1 and CDR2 (germline): MNHEY, SVGAGI. The V end was cut by 2 bases, the J end by 10 bases, with 15 bases between. CDR3: CASSYEAGLSSPLHF. CDR3 nucleotide sequence: TGTGCCAGCAGTTACGAGGCCGGGCTTTCCTCACCCCTCCACTTT.

This clonotype occurred a few times. The V gene is TRBV6-2 or TRBV6-3, the J gene TRBJ1-1; 9 nucleotides align to TRBD1. The CDR3 consists of 14 residues. Germline V gives CDR1 MNHEY, CDR2 SVGEGT. Trimming at V came to 5 bases and at J to 1 base, leaving 2 bases not matched to a gene. CDR3 nucleotide sequence: TGTGCCAGCAGTGACAGGGGGGGGAACACTGAAGCTTTCTTT. It is translated as CASSDRGGNTEAFF.

This chain connects TRBV5-1 to TRBJ2-5, with 10 bases aligning to TRBD1. J gave up 5 bases and V 5 bases, and 9 bases lay outside the gene matches. CDR3 length: 15 residues. Looked up from germline, CDR1 is SGHRS and CDR2 is YFSETQ. DNA of the CDR3: TGCGCCAGCAGGACCCCGACAGGGGGCCTGGAGACCCAGTACTTC. Its translation is CASRTPTGGLETQYF.

The chain combines TRBV20-1 with TRBJ2-2, with 8 bases fitting TRBD1. Germline CDR1 is DFQATT and CDR2 is SNEGSKA (reference sequence). The ends lost 6 bases at V and 6 bases at J; junction bases unmatched: 12. The CDR3 totals 15 residues. The CDR3 loop reads CSAKVRGRKAGELFF. DNA of the CDR3: TGCAGTGCAAAAGTCAGGGGGCGAAAGGCCGGGGAGCTGTTTTTT.

This chain links TRBV25-1 with TRBJ2-5; 8 nucleotides line up with TRBD2. CDR3 length equals 16 residues. The V gene's germline CDR1 is MGHDK and CDR2 SYGVNS. V was clipped by 3 bases and J by 5 bases; unmatched bases: 11. The CDR3 DNA sequence: TGTGCCAGCAGTGATGTGACGGGAGGGCCTGGGGAGACCCAGTACTTC. Translating gives CASSDVTGGPGETQYF.

The rearrangement uses TRBV7-6 and TRBJ2-1, with D perhaps TRBD2 (6 bases). Germline V CDR1 and CDR2: SGHVS, FNYEAQ. The CDR3 extends over 15 amino acids. The V gene lost 1 base and the J gene lost 5 bases, with 12 bases spanning the gap. CDR3 region: CASSLEPSAHNEQFF. CDR3 DNA sequence: TGTGCCAGCAGCTTAGAGCCTAGCGCCCACAATGAGCAGTTCTTC.

The genes are TRBV11-1 and TRBJ2-1, with TRBD2 matching 7 bases. The CDR3 consists of 14 residues. V was clipped by 5 bases and J by 4 bases; unmatched bases: 5. CDR1 SGHAT and CDR2 FQDESV come from the germline V gene (reference sequence). CDR3: CASSPGGTYNEQFF. The CDR3 nucleotides read TGTGCCAGCAGCCCGGGGGGAACTTACAATGAGCAGTTCTTC.

V usage is TRBV6-2 or TRBV6-3 and J usage is TRBJ1-1; maybe TRBD1 (6 bases). This CDR3 region has 14 residues. CDR1 is MNHEY and CDR2 is SVGEGT in the germline V gene. V was clipped by 6 bases and J by 1 base, with 12 bases between them. In nucleotides, the CDR3 is TGTGCCAGCAGGCGACAGGTCCGGAACACTGAAGCTTTCTTT. It codes for CASRRQVRNTEAFF.

In its sample, this clonotype was seen many times. V and J are TRBV29-1 and TRBJ2-5, with 11 bases lining up with TRBD2. The V segment lost 6 bases and the J segment 3 bases; nucleotides outside the gene matches: 9. This CDR3 contains 15 residues. Germline V gene lookup returns CDR1 SQVTM and CDR2 ANQGSEA. The CDR3 DNA reads TGCAGCGTAAAAGGGACTAGCGGAGCCAAAGAGACCCAGTACTTC. It yields the protein CSVKGTSGAKETQYF.

The table lists this clonotype with a few counts. The V call is TRBV12-3 or TRBV12-4, the J call TRBJ1-5; D possibly corresponds to TRBD1 (5 bases). V lost 3 bases to trimming and J lost 1 base, with 19 bases between them. This CDR3 region has 18 residues. CDR3: CASSLWDIGDSSNQPQHF. The CDR3 nucleotides read TGTGCCAGCAGTTTGTGGGATATTGGGGACTCCAGCAATCAGCCCCAGCATTTT.

V gene TRBV29-1 combines with J gene TRBJ2-5; D is unclear. The CDR3 is made up of 12 amino acids. Trimming stripped 6 bases from V and 0 bases from J, with 8 bases between. In germline, CDR1 is SQVTM, CDR2 ANQGSEA. This CDR3 is CSVVRNQETQYF. The CDR3 DNA is TGCAGCGTCGTGCGGAACCAAGAGACCCAGTACTTC. The whole variable domain, filled in from reference TRBV29-1 and TRBJ2-5, reads SAVISQKPSRDICQRGTSLTIQCQVDSQVTMMFWYRQQPGQSLTLIATANQGSEATYESGFVIDKFPISRPNLTFSTLTVSNMSPEDSSIYLCSVVRNQETQYFGPGTRLLVL.

This clonotype was counted between two and nine times. The chain employs TRBV20-1 and TRBJ1-3, with D uncertain. This CDR3 has 15 amino acids. CDR1 is DFQATT and CDR2 is SNEGSKA in the germline V gene (reference sequence). Trimming shortened V by 0 bases and J by 0 bases, and 9 bases separated the two germline ends. CDR3 residues: CSARDVSLSGNTIYF. The CDR3 DNA is TGCAGTGCTAGAGATGTAAGCCTCTCTGGAAACACCATATATTTT.

The chain is built from TRBV27 and TRBJ1-5; 8 nucleotides match TRBD1. The CDR3 extends over 15 amino acids. CDR1 is MNHEY and CDR2 is SMNVEV in the germline V gene (reference sequence). V gave up 5 bases and J gave up 9 bases; unmatched junction bases: 12. The CDR3 DNA reads TGTGCCAGCAGTGCCACCACCCAGGGGGCAAGGCCCCAGCATTTT. The encoded protein is CASSATTQGARPQHF.

This clonotype was detected only a few times. This chain links TRBV20-1 with TRBJ1-2; no clear D. Germline V gene data show CDR1 as DFQATT and CDR2 as SNEGSKA (reference sequence). V lost 0 bases and J lost 1, with 9 bases in between. The CDR3 is 14 amino acids. CDR3 coding DNA: TGCAGTGCTAGAGATCGGGTGGATAACTATGGCTACACCTTC. Protein product: CSARDRVDNYGYTF.

The gene calls are TRBV7-8 and TRBJ2-5; 8 bases agree with TRBD2. The J call is uncertain, as TRBJ2-1 better fits the DNA end. Germline V gene data show CDR1 as SGHVS and CDR2 as FQNEAQ. The CDR3 has 15 amino acids. The DNA of the CDR3 is TGTGCCAGCATCCAAAGCGGGACTAGGTACAATGAGCAGTTCTTC. Translated, it gives CASIQSGTRYNEQFF.

There are a few counts of this clonotype. Compared with germline, one end of the junction differs, possibly owing to a read error. The V gene is TRBV5-5, the J gene TRBJ2-5; 11 bases map to TRBD1. CDR3 size: 17 residues. CDR1 and CDR2 (germline): SGHKS, YYEKEE (reference sequence). CDR3 sequence: CASSSRPGQGDYETPYF. CDR3 nucleotide sequence: TGTGCCAGCAGCTCGCGACCGGGACAGGGGGACTATGAGACCCCGTACTTC.

The sample holds a few counts of this clonotype. This CDR3 reads CASSTGLAGGYSYEQYF. The CDR3 bases are TGTGCCAGCAGCACCGGACTAGCGGGAGGGTACTCCTACGAGCAGTACTTC. The chain combines TRBV7-4 with TRBJ2-7; 15 bases map to TRBD2. V was clipped by 5 bases and J by 0 bases; unmatched bases: 5. From germline, CDR1 is SGHVT and CDR2 SQSDAQ. The CDR3 is 17 residues long.

The gene calls are TRBV6-2 or TRBV6-3 and TRBJ1-2; a weak D match, TRBD1 (5 bases). CDR1 is MNHEY, CDR2 SVGEGT, per germline. Trimming pared 0 bases from V and 5 bases from J, leaving 10 bases between. The CDR3 sequence is 14 residues long. CDR3 protein: CASSYSGESYGYTF. CDR3 sequence (DNA): TGTGCCAGCAGTTACTCAGGGGAGTCGTATGGCTACACCTTC.

This clonotype was recorded a few times. This sequence joins TRBV7-2 and TRBJ2-5, with 14 bases identical to TRBD2. V was pared by 0 bases and J by 5 bases, with 2 bases of the junction left unmatched. The CDR3 contains 16 residues. Germline V gene lookup returns CDR1 SGHTA and CDR2 FQGNSA. This CDR3 is CASSLARTSGRETQYF. The CDR3 DNA reads TGTGCCAGCAGCTTAGCCCGGACTAGCGGGAGGGAGACCCAGTACTTC.

This clonotype was seen a handful of times. This sequence joins TRBV7-2 and TRBJ2-7; D remains ambiguous. Deletions cut 3 bases from V and 4 bases from J, with 7 bases between. Germline V gives CDR1 SGHTA, CDR2 FQGNSA. The CDR3 has 12 amino acids. The CDR3 reads CASSFSRYEQYF. CDR3 bases: TGTGCCAGCAGCTTTAGTCGTTACGAGCAGTACTTC.

DNA of the CDR3: TGCGCCAGCAGCCAAGATGACAGGGCTCGAGAAAAACTGTTTTTT. The encoded protein is CASSQDDRAREKLFF. The chain couples TRBV4-3 to TRBJ1-4; 7 bases map to TRBD1. The germline V gene encodes CDR1 LGHNA and CDR2 YSLEER. The CDR3 loop spans 15 amino acids. V dropped 0 bases and J dropped 8; count of bases not matched to a gene: 6.

In this sample, this clonotype turned up many times. The chain joins TRBV7-2 to TRBJ2-3; D is undetermined. The CDR3 sequence is 16 residues long. The V and J ends lost 5 bases and 0 bases respectively, with 15 bases between them. Germline loops: CDR1 SGHTA, CDR2 FQGNSA. The CDR3 DNA follows: TGTGCCAGCAGCCCCCTCGCCCGGCCTAGCACAGATACGCAGTATTTT. It is translated as CASSPLARPSTDTQYF.

The rearrangement links TRBV15 to TRBJ1-1; no clear D gene. This CDR3 has 15 amino acids. Germline CDR1 LNHNV, CDR2 YYDKDF (reference sequence). V shed 6 bases and J shed 1 base, with 15 bases lying between them. This chain's CDR3 is CATSPLTQGNTEAFF. In nucleotides, the CDR3 is TGTGCCACCAGTCCTCTGACACAAGGGAACACTGAAGCTTTCTTT.

This clonotype came up a few times. The chain uses TRBV20-1 and TRBJ2-7; either TRBD1 or TRBD2 may fit D (6 bases each). The germline V gene encodes CDR1 DFQATT and CDR2 SNEGSKA (reference sequence). The CDR3 has 15 amino acids. V lost 0 bases, J lost 4 bases, and 16 bases lay in between. CDR3 loop: CSARDVGGQDYEQYF. CDR3 nucleotide sequence: TGCAGTGCTAGAGACGTCGGGGGACAAGATTACGAGCAGTACTTC.

The chain couples TRBV5-1 to TRBJ2-3; 7 nucleotides match TRBD1. CDR3 length equals 15 residues. Germline lookup yields CDR1 SGHRS and CDR2 YFSETQ. V shed 0 bases and J 11 bases; nucleotides not matched to a gene: 12. In DNA, the CDR3 is TGCGCCAGCAGCTTGGTGGGACAGATCACAGATGGGCAGTATTTT. Translating gives CASSLVGQITDGQYF.